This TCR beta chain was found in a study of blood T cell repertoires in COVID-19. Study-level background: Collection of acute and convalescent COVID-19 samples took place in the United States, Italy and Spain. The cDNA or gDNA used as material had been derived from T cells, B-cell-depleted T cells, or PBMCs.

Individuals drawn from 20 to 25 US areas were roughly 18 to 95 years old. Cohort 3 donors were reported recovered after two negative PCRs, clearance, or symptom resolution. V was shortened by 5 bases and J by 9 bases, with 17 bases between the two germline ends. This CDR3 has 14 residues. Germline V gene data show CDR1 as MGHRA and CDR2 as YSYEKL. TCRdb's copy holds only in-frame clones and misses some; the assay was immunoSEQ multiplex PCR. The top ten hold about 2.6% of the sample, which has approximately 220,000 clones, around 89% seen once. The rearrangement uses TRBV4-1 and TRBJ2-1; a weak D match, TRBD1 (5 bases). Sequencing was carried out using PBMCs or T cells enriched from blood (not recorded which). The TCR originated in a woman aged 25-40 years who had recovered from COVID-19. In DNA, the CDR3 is TGCGCCAGCAGCTTTCAGGGTGAGGCGGCTGAGCAGTTCTTC. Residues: CASSFQGEAAEQFF.